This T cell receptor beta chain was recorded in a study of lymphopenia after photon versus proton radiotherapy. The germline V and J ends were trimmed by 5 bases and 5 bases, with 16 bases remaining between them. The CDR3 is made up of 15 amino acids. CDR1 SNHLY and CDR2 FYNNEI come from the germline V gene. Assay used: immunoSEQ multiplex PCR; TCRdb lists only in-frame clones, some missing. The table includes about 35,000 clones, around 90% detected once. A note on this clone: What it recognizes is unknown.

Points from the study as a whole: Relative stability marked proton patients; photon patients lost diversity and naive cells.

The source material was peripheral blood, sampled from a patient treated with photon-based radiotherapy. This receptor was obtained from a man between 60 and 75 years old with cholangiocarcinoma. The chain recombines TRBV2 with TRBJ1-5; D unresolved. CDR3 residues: CASSQGYVYDQPQHF. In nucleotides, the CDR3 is TGTGCCAGCAGTCAAGGGTACGTCTATGATCAGCCCCAGCATTTT.